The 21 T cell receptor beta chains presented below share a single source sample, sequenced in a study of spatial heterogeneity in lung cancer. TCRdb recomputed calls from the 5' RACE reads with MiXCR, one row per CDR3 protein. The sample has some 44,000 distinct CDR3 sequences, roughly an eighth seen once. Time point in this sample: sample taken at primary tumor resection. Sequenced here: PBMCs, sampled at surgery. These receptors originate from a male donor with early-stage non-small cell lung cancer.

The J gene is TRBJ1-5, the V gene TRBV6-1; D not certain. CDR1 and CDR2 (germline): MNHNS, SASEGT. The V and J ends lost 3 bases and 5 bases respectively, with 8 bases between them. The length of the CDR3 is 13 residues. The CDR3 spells CASSDGEDQPQHF. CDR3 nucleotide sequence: TGTGCCAGCAGTGACGGTGAAGATCAGCCCCAGCATTTT.

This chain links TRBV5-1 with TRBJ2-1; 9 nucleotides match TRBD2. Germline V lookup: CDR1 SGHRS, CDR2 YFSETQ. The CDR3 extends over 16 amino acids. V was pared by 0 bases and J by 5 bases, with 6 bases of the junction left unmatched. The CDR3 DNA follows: TGCGCCAGCAGCTTGGTCGCGGGAGGGCCCCACAATGAGCAGTTCTTC. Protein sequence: CASSLVAGGPHNEQFF.

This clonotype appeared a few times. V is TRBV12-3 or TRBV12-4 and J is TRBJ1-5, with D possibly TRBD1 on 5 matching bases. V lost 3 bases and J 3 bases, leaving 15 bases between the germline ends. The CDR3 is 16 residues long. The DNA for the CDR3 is TGTGCCAGCAGTTTCACGGGGGACTTTCTCAATCAGCCCCAGCATTTT. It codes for CASSFTGDFLNQPQHF.

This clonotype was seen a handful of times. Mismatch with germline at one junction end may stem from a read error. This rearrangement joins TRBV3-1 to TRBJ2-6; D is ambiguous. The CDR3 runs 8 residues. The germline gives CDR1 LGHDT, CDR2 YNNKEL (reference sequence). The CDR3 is CASRFLSF. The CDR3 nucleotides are TGTGCCAGCAGGTTTTTGTCTTTC.

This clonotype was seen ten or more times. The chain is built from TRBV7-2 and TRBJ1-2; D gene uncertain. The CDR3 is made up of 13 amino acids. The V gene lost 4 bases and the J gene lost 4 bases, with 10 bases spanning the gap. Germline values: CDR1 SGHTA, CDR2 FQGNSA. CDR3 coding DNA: TGTGCCAGCAGCTCGAGGGCGGCCTATGGCTACACCTTC. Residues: CASSSRAAYGYTF.

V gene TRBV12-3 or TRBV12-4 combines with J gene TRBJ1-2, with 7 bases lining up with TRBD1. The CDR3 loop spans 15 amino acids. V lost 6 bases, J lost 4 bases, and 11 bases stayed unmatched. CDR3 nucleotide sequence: TGTGCCAGCAGCTCTCCTTGGACAGGTACCTATGGCTACACCTTC. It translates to CASSSPWTGTYGYTF.

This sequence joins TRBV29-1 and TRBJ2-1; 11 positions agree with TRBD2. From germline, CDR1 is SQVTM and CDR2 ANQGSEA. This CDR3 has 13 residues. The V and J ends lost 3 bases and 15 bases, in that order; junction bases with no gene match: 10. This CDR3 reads CSVESASGRYWFF. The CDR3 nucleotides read TGCAGCGTTGAGTCGGCTAGCGGGAGGTATTGGTTCTTC.

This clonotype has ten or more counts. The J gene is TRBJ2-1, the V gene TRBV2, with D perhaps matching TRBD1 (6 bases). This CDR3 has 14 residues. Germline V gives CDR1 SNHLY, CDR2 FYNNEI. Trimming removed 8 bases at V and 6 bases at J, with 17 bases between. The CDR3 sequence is CASSRQGSSNEQFF. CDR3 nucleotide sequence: TGTGCCAGCTCGAGGCAGGGGTCGTCCAATGAGCAGTTCTTC.

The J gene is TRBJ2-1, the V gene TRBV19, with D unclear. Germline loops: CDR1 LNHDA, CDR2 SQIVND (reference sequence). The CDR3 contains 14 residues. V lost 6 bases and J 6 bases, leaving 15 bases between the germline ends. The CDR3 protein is CASRLLAGLNEQFF. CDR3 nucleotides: TGTGCCAGTAGGTTGTTGGCCGGGCTCAATGAGCAGTTCTTC.

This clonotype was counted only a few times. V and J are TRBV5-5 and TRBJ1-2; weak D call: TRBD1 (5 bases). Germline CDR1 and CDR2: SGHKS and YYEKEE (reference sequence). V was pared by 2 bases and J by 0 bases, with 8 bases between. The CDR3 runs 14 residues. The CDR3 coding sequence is TGTGCCAGCAGCTTTCAGGGCACTAACTATGGCTACACCTTC. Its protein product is CASSFQGTNYGYTF.

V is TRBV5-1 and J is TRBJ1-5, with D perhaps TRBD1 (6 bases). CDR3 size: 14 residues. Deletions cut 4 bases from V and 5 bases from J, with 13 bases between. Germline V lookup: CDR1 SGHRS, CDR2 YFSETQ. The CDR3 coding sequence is TGCGCCAGCAGCCCCGACGGGGGCGATCAGCCCCAGCATTTT. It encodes CASSPDGGDQPQHF.

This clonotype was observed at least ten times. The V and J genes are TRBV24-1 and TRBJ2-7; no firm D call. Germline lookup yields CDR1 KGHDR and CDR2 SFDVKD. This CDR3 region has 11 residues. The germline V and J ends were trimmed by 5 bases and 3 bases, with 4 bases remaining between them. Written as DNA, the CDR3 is TGTGCCACCAGTGGTGGCTACGAGCAGTACTTC. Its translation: CATSGGYEQYF.

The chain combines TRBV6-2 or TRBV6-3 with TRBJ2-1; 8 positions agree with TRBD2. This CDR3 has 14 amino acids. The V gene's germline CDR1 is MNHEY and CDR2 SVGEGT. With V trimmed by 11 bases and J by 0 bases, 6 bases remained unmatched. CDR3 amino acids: CAGGRGGSYNEQFF. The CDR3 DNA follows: TGTGCCGGCGGCCGGGGGGGCTCCTACAATGAGCAGTTCTTC.

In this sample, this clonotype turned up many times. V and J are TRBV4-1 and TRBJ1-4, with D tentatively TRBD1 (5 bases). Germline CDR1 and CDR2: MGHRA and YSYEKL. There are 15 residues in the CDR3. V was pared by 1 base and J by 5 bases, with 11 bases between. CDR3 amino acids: CASSQVRGGNEKLFF. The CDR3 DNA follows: TGCGCCAGCAGCCAAGTCCGCGGGGGAAATGAAAAACTGTTTTTT.

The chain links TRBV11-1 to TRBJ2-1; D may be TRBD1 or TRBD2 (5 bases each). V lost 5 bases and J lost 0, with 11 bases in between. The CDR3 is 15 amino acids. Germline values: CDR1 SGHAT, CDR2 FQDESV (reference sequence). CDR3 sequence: CASSIGASSYNEQFF. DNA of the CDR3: TGTGCCAGCAGCATCGGGGCAAGCTCCTACAATGAGCAGTTCTTC.

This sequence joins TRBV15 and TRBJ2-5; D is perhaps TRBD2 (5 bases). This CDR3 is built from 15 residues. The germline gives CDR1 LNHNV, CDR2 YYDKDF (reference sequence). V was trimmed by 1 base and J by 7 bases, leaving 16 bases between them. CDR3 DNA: TGTGCCACCAGCAGAGCGGGCCTCCGTCGGGGGACCCAGTACTTC. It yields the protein CATSRAGLRRGTQYF.

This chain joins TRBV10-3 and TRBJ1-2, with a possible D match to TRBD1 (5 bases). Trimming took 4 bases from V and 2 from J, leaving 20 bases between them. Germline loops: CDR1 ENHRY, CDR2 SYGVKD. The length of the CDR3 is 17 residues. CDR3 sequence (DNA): TGTGCCATCAGTGGTCGGGGGATCTTCGGACGGAACTATGGCTACACCTTC. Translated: CAISGRGIFGRNYGYTF.

The DNA of the CDR3 is TGCAGTGCTAGGGGGAGGGGGTTCGACACTGAAGCTTTCTTT. It is translated as CSARGRGFDTEAFF. The chain combines TRBV20-1 with TRBJ1-1, with a weak D call TRBD1 (6 bases). Deletions cut 3 bases from V and 3 bases from J, with 14 bases between. Germline V lookup: CDR1 DFQATT, CDR2 SNEGSKA (reference sequence). The CDR3 has 14 residues.

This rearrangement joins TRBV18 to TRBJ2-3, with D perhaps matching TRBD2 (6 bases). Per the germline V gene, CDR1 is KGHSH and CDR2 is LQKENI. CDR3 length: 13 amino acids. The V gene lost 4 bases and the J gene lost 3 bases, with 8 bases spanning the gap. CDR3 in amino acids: CASSQGRTDTQYF. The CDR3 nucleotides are TGTGCCAGCTCACAGGGGAGGACAGATACGCAGTATTTT. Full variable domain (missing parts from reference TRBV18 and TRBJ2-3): NAGVMQNPRHLVRRRGQEARLRCSPMKGHSHVYWYRQLPEEGLKFMVYLQKENIIDESGMPKERFSAEFPKEGPSILRIQQVVRGDSAAYFCASSQGRTDTQYFGPGTRLTVL.

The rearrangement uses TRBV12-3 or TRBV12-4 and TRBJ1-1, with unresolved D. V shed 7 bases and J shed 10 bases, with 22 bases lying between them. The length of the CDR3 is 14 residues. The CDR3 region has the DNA TGTGCCAGCACCAACACAGTAGGTCCAGATAGAGCTTTCTTT. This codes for CASTNTVGPDRAFF.

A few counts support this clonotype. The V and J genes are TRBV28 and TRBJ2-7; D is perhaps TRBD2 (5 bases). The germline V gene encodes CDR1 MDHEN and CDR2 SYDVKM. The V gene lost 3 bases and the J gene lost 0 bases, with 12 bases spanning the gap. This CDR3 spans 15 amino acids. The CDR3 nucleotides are TGTGCCAGCAGTTTTCCCTGGCGGGCCTCCTACGAGCAGTACTTC. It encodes CASSFPWRASYEQYF.